This T cell receptor (beta chain) was sequenced during a study of cytomegalovirus exposure and HLA in healthy donors. Findings and limits, study-wide: Productive rates of about 90% or about 30% were seen for most TCR beta V segments in an earlier analysis.

The V end was cut by 2 bases, the J end by 2 bases, with 10 bases between. CDR1 and CDR2 from the germline V gene are SGHTA and FQGNSA. CDR3 length: 14 residues. Sampled while nominally healthy, donors likely had unrecorded immune exposures. On this clone itself: Its antigen is still unknown.

The PCR made use of 60 Vbeta and 13 Jbeta primers. Produced via immunoSEQ multiplex PCR; TCRdb's table is partial and in-frame only. The sample yields under 200,000 clones, of which the top ten take up about 6.8%. The TCR comes from a man younger than 45 in good health and CMV-seronegative. Specimen: PBMCs. The rearrangement joins TRBV7-2 to TRBJ2-7; D perhaps matches TRBD1 (5 bases). In DNA, the CDR3 is TGTGCCAGCAGCTTAAGTGGGGCGGCCTACGAGCAGTACTTC. The encoded protein is CASSLSGAAYEQYF.